This T cell receptor beta chain was documented in a study of T cell repertoires in cytomegalovirus infection. Background on the study: HLA-B-restricted CMV epitopes that are well studied, plus recently identified HLA-C-restricted ones, were used by the study. Shared public TCR beta signatures pointed to both CMV infection and a matching HLA type.

Via MiXCR, TCRdb re-called the reads, giving one row per CDR3 protein. The table includes 110,000 to 150,000 distinct CDR3 sequences, 30% to 40% detected once. A few counts support this clonotype. Its matching antigen is unknown. The CDR3 sequence is 14 residues long. Unmatched junction bases numbered 6, after V lost 5 bases and J lost 5 bases. In germline, CDR1 is MDHEN, CDR2 SYDVKM. The clonotype comes from a human donor in good health (CMV status not recorded). Some clones in this sample may be carry-over from other donors' samples. Sequenced here: CD8+ T cells from cultured PBMCs, sampled from culture after CMV antigen stimulation. This chain uses TRBV28 with TRBJ1-5, with 7 bases lining up with TRBD1. CDR3 sequence (DNA): TGTGCCAGCAGTCCTAGGGACAGACATCAGCCCCAGCATTTT. Its translation is CASSPRDRHQPQHF.